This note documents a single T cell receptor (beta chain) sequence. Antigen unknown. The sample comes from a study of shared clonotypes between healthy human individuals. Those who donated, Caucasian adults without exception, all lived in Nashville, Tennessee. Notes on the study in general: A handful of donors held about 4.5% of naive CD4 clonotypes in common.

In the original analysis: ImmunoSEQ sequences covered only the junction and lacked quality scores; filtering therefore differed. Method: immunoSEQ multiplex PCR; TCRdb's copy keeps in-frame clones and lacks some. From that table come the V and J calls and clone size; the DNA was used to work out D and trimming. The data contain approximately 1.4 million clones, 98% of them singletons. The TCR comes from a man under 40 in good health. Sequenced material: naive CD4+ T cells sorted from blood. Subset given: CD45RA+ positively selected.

CDR3 nucleotides: TGTGCCAGCTCACCGCCTGGCCGAGCAGTGGAGACCCAGTACTTC. This codes for CASSPPGRAVETQYF. V and J are TRBV18 and TRBJ2-5; D remains unclear. The CDR3 loop spans 15 amino acids. Trimming pared 3 bases from V and 5 bases from J, leaving 16 bases between. The germline V gene encodes CDR1 KGHSH and CDR2 LQKENI.